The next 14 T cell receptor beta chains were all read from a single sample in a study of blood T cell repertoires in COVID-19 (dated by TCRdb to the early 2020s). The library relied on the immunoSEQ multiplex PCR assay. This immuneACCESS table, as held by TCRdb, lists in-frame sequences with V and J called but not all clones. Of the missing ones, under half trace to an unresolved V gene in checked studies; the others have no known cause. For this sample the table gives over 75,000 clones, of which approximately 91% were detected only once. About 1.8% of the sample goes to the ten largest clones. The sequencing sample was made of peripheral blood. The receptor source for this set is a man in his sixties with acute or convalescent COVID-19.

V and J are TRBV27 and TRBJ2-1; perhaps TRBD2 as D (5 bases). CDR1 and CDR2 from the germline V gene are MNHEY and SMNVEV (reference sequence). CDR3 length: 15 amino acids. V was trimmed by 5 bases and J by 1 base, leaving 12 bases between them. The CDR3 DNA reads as TGTGCCAGCAGTCCCCGACTAAGTTCCTACAATGAGCAGTTCTTC. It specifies CASSPRLSSYNEQFF.

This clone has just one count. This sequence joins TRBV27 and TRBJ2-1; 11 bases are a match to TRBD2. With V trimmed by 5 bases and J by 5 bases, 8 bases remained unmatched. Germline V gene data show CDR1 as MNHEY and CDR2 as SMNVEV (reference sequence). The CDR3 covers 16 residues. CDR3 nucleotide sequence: TGTGCCAGCAGTCCTACTAGCGGGAGAATCCACAATGAGCAGTTCTTC. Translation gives CASSPTSGRIHNEQFF.

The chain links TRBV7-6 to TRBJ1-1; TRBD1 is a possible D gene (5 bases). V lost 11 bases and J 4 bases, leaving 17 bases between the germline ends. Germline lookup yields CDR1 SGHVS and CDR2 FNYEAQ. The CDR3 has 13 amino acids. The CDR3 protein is CAVAGGDGTEAFF. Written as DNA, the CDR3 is TGTGCCGTGGCGGGGGGGGACGGCACTGAAGCTTTCTTT.

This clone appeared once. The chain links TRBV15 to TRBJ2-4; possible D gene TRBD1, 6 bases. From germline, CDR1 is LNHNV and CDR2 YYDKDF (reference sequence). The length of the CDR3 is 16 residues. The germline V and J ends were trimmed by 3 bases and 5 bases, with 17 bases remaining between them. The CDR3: CATSSHAAPGENIQYF. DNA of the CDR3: TGTGCCACCAGCAGTCATGCAGCCCCAGGGGAAAACATTCAGTACTTC.

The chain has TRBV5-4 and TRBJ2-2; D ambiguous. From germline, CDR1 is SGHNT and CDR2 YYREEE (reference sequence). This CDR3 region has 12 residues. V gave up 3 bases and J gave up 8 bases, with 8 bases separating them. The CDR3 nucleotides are TGTGCCAGCAGCTCATTACAGGGGGAGCTGTTTTTT. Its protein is CASSSLQGELFF.

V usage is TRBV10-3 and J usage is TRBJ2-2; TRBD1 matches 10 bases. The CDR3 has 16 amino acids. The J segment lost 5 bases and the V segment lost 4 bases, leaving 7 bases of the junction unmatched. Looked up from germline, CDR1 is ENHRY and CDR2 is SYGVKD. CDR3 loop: CAISGKDRGLTGELFF. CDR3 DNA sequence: TGTGCCATCAGTGGCAAGGACAGGGGGTTAACCGGGGAGCTGTTTTTT.

The CDR3 region is CASSITEGATDEKLFF. The CDR3 coding sequence is TGTGCCAGTAGTATCACGGAGGGGGCCACGGACGAAAAACTGTTTTTT. The rearrangement uses TRBV19 and TRBJ1-4, with 7 bases identical to TRBD1. Germline V gives CDR1 LNHDA, CDR2 SQIVND (reference sequence). V shed 3 bases and J 8 bases; nucleotides not matched to a gene: 12. The CDR3 length is 16 residues.

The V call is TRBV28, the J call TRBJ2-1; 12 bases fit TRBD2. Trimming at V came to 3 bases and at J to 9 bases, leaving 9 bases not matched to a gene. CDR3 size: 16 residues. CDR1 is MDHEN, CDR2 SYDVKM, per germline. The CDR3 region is CASSFLAGGPTPEQFF. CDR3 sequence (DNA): TGTGCCAGCAGTTTTCTAGCGGGAGGGCCCACCCCTGAGCAGTTCTTC. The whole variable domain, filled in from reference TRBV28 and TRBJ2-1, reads DVKVTQSSRYLVKRTGEKVFLECVQDMDHENMFWYRQDPGLGLRLIYFSYDVKMKEKGDIPEGYSVSREKKERFSLILESASTNQTSMYLCASSFLAGGPTPEQFFGPGTRLTVL.

This CDR3 is CASANSYGYTF. The CDR3 DNA reads as TGTGCCAGCGCGAACAGCTATGGCTACACCTTC. V and J are TRBV28 and TRBJ1-2; D ambiguous. Per the germline V gene, CDR1 is MDHEN and CDR2 is SYDVKM. CDR3 length: 11 residues. Trimming stripped 8 bases from V and 4 bases from J, with 8 bases between.

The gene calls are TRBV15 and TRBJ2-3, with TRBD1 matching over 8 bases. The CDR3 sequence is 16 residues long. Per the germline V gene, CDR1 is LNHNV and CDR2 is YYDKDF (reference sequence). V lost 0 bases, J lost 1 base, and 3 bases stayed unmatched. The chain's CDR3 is CATSRDPGQGTDTQYF. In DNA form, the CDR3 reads TGTGCCACCAGCAGAGACCCGGGACAGGGCACAGATACGCAGTATTTT.

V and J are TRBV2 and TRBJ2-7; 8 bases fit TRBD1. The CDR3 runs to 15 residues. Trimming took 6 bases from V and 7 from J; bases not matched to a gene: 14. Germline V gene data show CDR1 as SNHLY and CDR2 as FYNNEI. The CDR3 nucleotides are TGTGCCAGCAGATCCGGACAGGGAGGCCCTTTGGAGCAGTACTTC. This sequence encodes CASRSGQGGPLEQYF.

CDR3 DNA: TGTGCCATCAGTGAGGCGGGACTTGGCAATCAGCCCCAGCATTTT. Amino acid sequence: CAISEAGLGNQPQHF. This chain connects TRBV10-3 to TRBJ1-5; D perhaps matches TRBD1 (5 bases). The ends were cut back, 2 bases at V and 2 bases at J, with 10 bases in the middle. Germline CDR1 is ENHRY and CDR2 is SYGVKD. The length of the CDR3 is 15 residues.

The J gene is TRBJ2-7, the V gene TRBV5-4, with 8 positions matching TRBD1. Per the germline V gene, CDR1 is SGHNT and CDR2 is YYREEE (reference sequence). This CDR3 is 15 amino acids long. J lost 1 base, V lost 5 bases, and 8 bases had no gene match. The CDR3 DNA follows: TGTGCCAGCAGAAAAGGGACAGGACAATCCTACGAGCAGTACTTC. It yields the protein CASRKGTGQSYEQYF.

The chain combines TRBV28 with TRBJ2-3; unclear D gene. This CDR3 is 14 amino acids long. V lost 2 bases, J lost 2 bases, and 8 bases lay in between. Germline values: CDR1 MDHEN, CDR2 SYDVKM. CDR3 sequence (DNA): TGTGCCAGCAGTTTAAAACTTCTCACAGATACGCAGTATTTT. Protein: CASSLKLLTDTQYF.